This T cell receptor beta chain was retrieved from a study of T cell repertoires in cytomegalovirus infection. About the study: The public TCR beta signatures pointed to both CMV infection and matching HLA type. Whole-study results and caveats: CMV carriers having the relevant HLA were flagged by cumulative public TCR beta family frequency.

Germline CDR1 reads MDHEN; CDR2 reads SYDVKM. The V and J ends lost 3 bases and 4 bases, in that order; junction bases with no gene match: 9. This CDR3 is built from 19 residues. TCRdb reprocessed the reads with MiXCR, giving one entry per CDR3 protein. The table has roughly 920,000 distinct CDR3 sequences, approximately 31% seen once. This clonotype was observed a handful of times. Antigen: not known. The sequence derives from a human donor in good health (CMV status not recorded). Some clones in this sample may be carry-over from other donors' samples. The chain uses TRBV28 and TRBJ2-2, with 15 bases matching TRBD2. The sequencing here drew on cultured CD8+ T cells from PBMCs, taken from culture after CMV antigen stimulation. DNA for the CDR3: TGTGCCAGCAGTTTCAGGACTAGCGGGGGGGCCCCCCTCACCGGGGAGCTGTTTTTT. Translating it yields CASSFRTSGGAPLTGELFF. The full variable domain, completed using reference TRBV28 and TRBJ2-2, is DVKVTQSSRYLVKRTGEKVFLECVQDMDHENMFWYRQDPGLGLRLIYFSYDVKMKEKGDIPEGYSVSREKKERFSLILESASTNQTSMYLCASSFRTSGGAPLTGELFFGEGSRLTVL.